The 29 T cell receptor beta chains in this list originate from one sample, sequenced in a study of beta chain features in type 1 diabetes. The entirety of the isolated RNA underwent reverse transcription, so expressed TCRB transcripts were sequenced. Sequencing was performed with immunoSEQ multiplex PCR; in TCRdb, only in-frame clones are kept and a portion is missing. The data show around 170,000 clones, about 9% seen once. Study-wide results and caveats: TCRB CDR3 length was moderately but significantly reduced in all four CD4+ subsets of Type 1 diabetes patients.

These receptors have no identified antigens. What was sequenced was central memory CD4+ T cells from blood. The origin of the receptors is a woman aged 25 to 39 with type 1 diabetes.

V gene TRBV7-7 combines with J gene TRBJ2-5, with 10 bases identical to TRBD2. The CDR3 is 13 residues long. Germline lookup yields CDR1 SSHAT and CDR2 FNYEAQ (reference sequence). In DNA, the CDR3 is TGTGCTAGCGGGGGGAGGGCCCAAGAGACCCAGTACTTC. Residues: CASGGRAQETQYF.

V usage is TRBV9 and J usage is TRBJ2-5, with 9 bases identical to TRBD2. CDR3 length equals 17 residues. After removal of 4 bases from V and 2 bases from J, the junction contained 12 bases not matched to a gene. Per the germline V gene, CDR1 is SGDLS and CDR2 is YYNGEE. CDR3 amino acids: CASSPLGGLAGQETQYF. The CDR3 DNA sequence: TGTGCCAGCAGCCCGCTGGGGGGCCTAGCGGGGCAAGAGACCCAGTACTTC.

The chain carries TRBV14 and TRBJ2-3; D perhaps matches TRBD2 (6 bases). Deletions cut 1 base from V and 6 bases from J, with 11 bases between. Looked up from germline, CDR1 is SGHDN and CDR2 is FVKESK. CDR3 size: 14 residues. The CDR3 DNA reads TGTGCCAGCAGCCAAGGCGGCGGGACCGATACGCAGTATTTT. Translated: CASSQGGGTDTQYF.

The sample holds a few counts of this clone. The V gene is TRBV11-2, the J gene TRBJ1-1, with D perhaps TRBD1 (5 bases). This CDR3 spans 15 amino acids. Germline V lookup: CDR1 SGHAT, CDR2 FQNNGV. V lost 3 bases to trimming and J lost 3 bases, with 14 bases between them. CDR3 residues: CASSFIGARDTEAFF. In DNA, the CDR3 is TGTGCCAGCAGCTTTATAGGGGCGAGAGACACTGAAGCTTTCTTT.

V usage is TRBV6-1 and J usage is TRBJ2-1; 7 bases are shared with TRBD2. The trim removed 6 bases at V and 1 base at J, leaving 6 bases unmatched. Germline assignment: CDR1 MNHNS and CDR2 SASEGT. The CDR3 covers 15 residues. This CDR3 is CASSPAGKSYNEQFF. Here the CDR3 DNA reads TGTGCCAGCAGCCCAGCGGGGAAATCCTACAATGAGCAGTTCTTC.

J is TRBJ1-1 and V is TRBV5-1, with D maybe TRBD1 (5 bases). Germline loops: CDR1 SGHRS, CDR2 YFSETQ. V was shortened by 7 bases and J by 0 bases, with 16 bases between the two germline ends. The CDR3 totals 15 residues. CDR3 in DNA: TGCGCCAGCCGAACCCAGGGTAACATGAACACTGAAGCTTTCTTT. Translating it yields CASRTQGNMNTEAFF.

This clone was seen a few times. V usage is TRBV7-3 and J usage is TRBJ2-7, with TRBD1 as a possible D gene (6 bases). Germline V gene data show CDR1 as SGHTA and CDR2 as FQGTGA. The V gene lost 2 bases and the J gene lost 3 bases, with 14 bases spanning the gap. The CDR3 extends over 15 amino acids. CDR3 loop: CASSLFREGGYEQYF. CDR3 DNA sequence: TGTGCCAGCAGCTTATTCCGAGAAGGGGGCTACGAGCAGTACTTC.

Remarks on this clone: Germline is not matched at one junction end, which may reflect a read error. The CDR3 nucleotides read TGTGCTAGCAGCCAAGGACTAGCGGGAGCAGATACGCAGTATTTT. It specifies CASSQGLAGADTQYF. This sequence joins TRBV7-7 and TRBJ2-3; 13 bases match TRBD2. This CDR3 region has 15 residues. The germline V gene has CDR1 SSHAT and CDR2 FNYEAQ (reference sequence).

This clone has more than one count but fewer than ten. The rearrangement uses TRBV27 and TRBJ2-5, with 7 bases identical to TRBD2. The germline V gene encodes CDR1 MNHEY and CDR2 SMNVEV (reference sequence). CDR3 size: 15 residues. V lost 2 bases to trimming and J lost 2 bases; unmatched junction nucleotides: 5. CDR3 bases: TGTGCCAGCAGTTTACGTGGGCGGGGGCAAGAGACCCAGTACTTC. Amino acids: CASSLRGRGQETQYF.

The chain has TRBV7-2 and TRBJ1-1, with 7 bases that match TRBD1. CDR1 is SGHTA, CDR2 FQGNSA, per germline. J gave up 1 base and V 5 bases, and 1 base lay outside the gene matches. The CDR3 has 13 amino acids. The CDR3 coding sequence is TGTGCCAGCAGCCGACAGGGGAACACTGAAGCTTTCTTT. Encoded protein: CASSRQGNTEAFF. The full variable domain, rest sourced from reference TRBV7-2 and TRBJ1-1, is GAGVSQSPSNKVTEKGKDVELRCDPISGHTALYWYRQSLGQGLEFLIYFQGNSAPDKSGLPSDRFSAERTGGSVSTLTIQRTQQEDSAVYLCASSRQGNTEAFFGQGTRLTVV.

About this clone itself: A junction end diverges from the germline sequence, so it may reflect a read error. V gene TRBV7-7 combines with J gene TRBJ1-1; D gene ambiguous. The CDR3 runs 13 residues. Germline V gives CDR1 SSHAT, CDR2 FNYEAQ (reference sequence). The CDR3 DNA sequence: TGTGCTAGCAGCTTACGTTGGAACACTGAAGCTTTCTTT. It specifies CASSLRWNTEAFF.

This clone was seen a handful of times. The rearrangement joins TRBV15 to TRBJ1-2, with 11 bases identical to TRBD1. This CDR3 has 15 amino acids. Germline-derived CDR1 and CDR2 are LNHNV and YYDKDF (reference sequence). Losses at the gene ends were 1 base for V and 2 bases for J; bases not matched to a gene: 0. The CDR3 loop reads CATSRGTGGNYGYTF. Here the CDR3 DNA reads TGTGCCACCAGCAGAGGGACAGGGGGCAACTATGGCTACACCTTC.

This clone was counted a few times. This chain links TRBV7-8 with TRBJ2-1; 9 positions match TRBD1. V shed 6 bases, J shed 9 bases, and the junction held 15 bases outside the gene matches. In germline, CDR1 is SGHVS, CDR2 FQNEAQ. The CDR3 runs 16 residues. The CDR3, as DNA: TGTGCCAGCAGTTACGCCGGGACAGGGTATAGGGCTGAGCAGTTCTTC. This codes for CASSYAGTGYRAEQFF.

This clone appeared once. This chain connects TRBV28 to TRBJ1-5, with a possible D match to TRBD1 (6 bases). V was cut by 5 bases and J by 2 bases, with 16 bases left in between. CDR1 MDHEN and CDR2 SYDVKM come from the germline V gene. This CDR3 region has 16 residues. The CDR3 protein is CASSPNRDMRNQPQHF. The CDR3 coding sequence is TGTGCCAGCAGTCCTAACAGGGATATGCGCAATCAGCCCCAGCATTTT.

This clone came up a few times. The chain carries TRBV30 and TRBJ2-3; 11 bases map to TRBD2. The CDR3 sequence is 15 residues long. Trimming cost V 3 bases and J 3 bases; bases outside gene matches: 5. The germline CDR1 and CDR2 sequences are GTSNPN and SVGIG (reference sequence). In nucleotides, the CDR3 is TGTGCCTGGAGGAAGACTAGCGGGAATACAGATACGCAGTATTTT. Translating it yields CAWRKTSGNTDTQYF.

The V call is TRBV19, the J call TRBJ1-2; 9 nucleotides agree with TRBD1. Germline V gene sequence: CDR1 LNHDA, CDR2 SQIVND (reference sequence). The V segment lost 9 bases and the J segment 8 bases; nucleotides outside the gene matches: 10. The CDR3 consists of 13 residues. DNA of the CDR3: TGTGCCAGCCAAAGGGACAGGGAAGGGGGCTACACCTTC. Amino acid sequence: CASQRDREGGYTF.

The J gene is TRBJ1-1, the V gene TRBV6-5; 9 bases line up with TRBD1. The CDR3 covers 15 residues. J gave up 5 bases and V 6 bases, and 10 bases lay outside the gene matches. Germline CDR1 MNHEY, CDR2 SVGAGI. In DNA form, the CDR3 reads TGTGCCAGCAGCCGAGCCCCGGGACAGGGAACTGAAGCTTTCTTT. It codes for CASSRAPGQGTEAFF.

The chain is built from TRBV4-1 and TRBJ2-7; TRBD2 matches at 10 bases. The V gene's germline CDR1 is MGHRA and CDR2 YSYEKL. V lost 2 bases, J lost 5 bases, and 6 bases stayed unmatched. The CDR3 has 15 residues. The CDR3 DNA is TGCGCCAGCAGCCAAAAGCGGGAGGGCCTGAACGAGCAGTACTTC. Amino acids: CASSQKREGLNEQYF.

The sample holds many counts of this clone. This rearrangement joins TRBV15 to TRBJ2-4; maybe TRBD1 (5 bases). The germline CDR1 and CDR2 sequences are LNHNV and YYDKDF (reference sequence). The length of the CDR3 is 16 residues. The germline V and J ends were trimmed by 5 bases and 0 bases, with 14 bases remaining between them. CDR3 nucleotide sequence: TGTGCCACCAGCGGTAGACAGATAATAGCCAAAAACATTCAGTACTTC. This translates into CATSGRQIIAKNIQYF.

The J gene is TRBJ1-2, the V gene TRBV19, with 10 positions matching TRBD1. The CDR3 runs to 14 residues. The trim removed 5 bases at V and 5 bases at J, leaving 5 bases unmatched. The germline V gene has CDR1 LNHDA and CDR2 SQIVND (reference sequence). This chain's CDR3 is CASSPPGQGYGYTF. CDR3 bases: TGTGCCAGTAGTCCTCCGGGACAGGGGTATGGCTACACCTTC. Complete variable domain (other parts from reference TRBV19 and TRBJ1-2): DGGITQSPKYLFRKEGQNVTLSCEQNLNHDAMYWYRQDPGQGLRLIYYSQIVNDFQKGDIAEGYSVSREKKESFPLTVTSAQKNPTAFYLCASSPPGQGYGYTFGSGTRLTVV.

The rearrangement joins TRBV5-6 to TRBJ1-2; TRBD1 might be the D (6 bases). The germline V gene encodes CDR1 SGHDT and CDR2 YYEEEE. The CDR3 has 15 residues. Trimming stripped 4 bases from V and 6 bases from J, with 19 bases between. The CDR3 spells CASSLPMGAGDGYTF. For the CDR3, the DNA is TGTGCCAGCAGCCTACCGATGGGGGCGGGGGATGGCTACACCTTC.

This chain uses TRBV4-1 with TRBJ2-7; 7 bases align to TRBD1. There are 15 residues in the CDR3. Germline V gene lookup returns CDR1 MGHRA and CDR2 YSYEKL. V was clipped by 1 base and J by 6 bases; unmatched bases: 9. The CDR3 DNA is TGCGCCAGCAGCCAAGGAGGGACAGCCGCCCCCGAGCAGTACTTC. Translation gives CASSQGGTAAPEQYF.

Only a few counts were recorded for this clone. The chain has TRBV11-3 and TRBJ2-1; D not resolved. V was clipped by 1 base and J by 4 bases, with 8 bases between them. The CDR3 totals 14 residues. Germline CDR1 and CDR2: SGHNT and YENEEA. The CDR3: CASSLGHPYNEQFF. CDR3 nucleotides: TGTGCCAGCAGCTTAGGGCACCCGTACAATGAGCAGTTCTTC.

This clone has just a few counts. CDR3 nucleotides: TGTGCCAGCAGTCAGACAGGGCGCACGCACACTGAAGCTTTCTTT. It yields the protein CASSQTGRTHTEAFF. V usage is TRBV27 and J usage is TRBJ1-1; 7 bases align to TRBD1. The CDR3 length is 15 residues. V gave up 5 bases and J gave up 3 bases; unmatched junction bases: 9. Germline V gives CDR1 MNHEY, CDR2 SMNVEV (reference sequence).

The chain combines TRBV9 with TRBJ2-2; D call uncertain. Trimming cost V 0 bases and J 0 bases, with 9 bases left between them. Germline-derived CDR1 and CDR2 are SGDLS and YYNGEE. The CDR3 spans 16 residues. In nucleotides, the CDR3 is TGTGCCAGCAGCGTAGACGGCCTAGCGAACACCGGGGAGCTGTTTTTT. The encoded protein is CASSVDGLANTGELFF.

In its sample, this clone was seen once. J is TRBJ1-2 and V is TRBV11-2, with D possibly being TRBD1 (6 bases). V lost 5 bases, J lost 2 bases, and 6 bases lay in between. Per germline, CDR1 SGHAT and CDR2 FQNNGV. The CDR3 runs 12 residues. The CDR3 spells CASSTGNYGYTF. Written as DNA, the CDR3 is TGTGCCAGCAGCACAGGGAACTATGGCTACACCTTC.

The chain uses TRBV7-3 and TRBJ2-1; 8 nucleotides agree with TRBD2. Trimming removed 2 bases from V and 5 bases from J; junction bases left unmatched: 5. Looked up from germline, CDR1 is SGHTA and CDR2 is FQGTGA. The CDR3 length is 15 residues. DNA for the CDR3: TGTGCCAGCAGCTTAGAGGGCGGGAGGAACAATGAGCAGTTCTTC. Protein: CASSLEGGRNNEQFF.

This clone was seen more than once but under ten times. The J gene is TRBJ2-7, the V gene TRBV11-2, with D perhaps matching TRBD1 (6 bases). Germline-derived CDR1 and CDR2 are SGHAT and FQNNGV. V was clipped by 0 bases and J by 0 bases, with 12 bases between them. The CDR3 runs 16 residues. In nucleotides, the CDR3 is TGTGCCAGCAGCTTAGATTTGACAGGCTACTCCTACGAGCAGTACTTC. This encodes CASSLDLTGYSYEQYF.

J is TRBJ2-2 and V is TRBV7-3; D gene unclear. Germline V gene data show CDR1 as SGHTA and CDR2 as FQGTGA. This CDR3 region has 14 residues. V dropped 5 bases and J dropped 10 bases, with 17 bases sitting between them. Written as DNA, the CDR3 is TGTGCCAGCAGCCCACGACATACATCGGAGGAGCTGTTTTTT. Its protein product is CASSPRHTSEELFF. Complete variable domain (other parts from reference TRBV7-3 and TRBJ2-2): GAGVSQTPSNKVTEKGKYVELRCDPISGHTALYWYRQSLGQGPEFLIYFQGTGAADDSGLPNDRFFAVRPEGSVSTLKIQRTERGDSAVYLCASSPRHTSEELFFGEGSRLTVL.